The rows below give T cell receptor beta chains drawn from one sample of a study of blood T cell repertoires in COVID-19. Here immunoSEQ multiplex PCR was the method, and the copy in TCRdb shows in-frame clones only, minus some. The sample consists of approximately 340,000 clones, 80% to 90% of them appearing once. The specimen sequenced was peripheral blood. The receptor set was obtained from a man aged 25 to 40 with active or convalescent COVID-19. CDR3s leave out the opening cysteine and the closing phenylalanine or tryptophan. D genes are given only for firm matches. Clone sizes are given selectively: once, few, many, or a class where the clone is expanded.

D,J,size,V,CDR3
TRBD1,TRBJ1-2,NA,TRBV7-2,ASSSGTVPWGGYT
NA,TRBJ2-7,NA,TRBV6-2/TRBV6-3,ASSYELYEQY
NA,TRBJ2-7,NA,TRBV4-3,ASSQGAGLRYEQY
NA,TRBJ1-2,NA,TRBV21-1,ASSKEWGRCNYGYT
NA,TRBJ2-5,NA,TRBV11-2,ASSLDPRVEETQY
TRBD1,TRBJ2-3,NA,TRBV28,ASSWGQGWNTQY
NA,TRBJ1-5,NA,TRBV27,ASRPLWRGGQPQH
NA,TRBJ1-2,NA,TRBV20-1,SASGSRYLYGYT
NA,TRBJ2-2,few,TRBV7-8,ASSLARAGELF
NA,TRBJ2-7,NA,TRBV6-6,ATSNVGSFGSYEQY
NA,TRBJ2-7,NA,TRBV4-1,ASSQDEGQTYEQY
TRBD1,TRBJ1-1,NA,TRBV15,ATQAGGNTEAF
TRBD1,TRBJ2-2,once,TRBV19,ASKGAPGDTGELF
NA,TRBJ1-6,NA,TRBV11-2,ASSSSSGGYNSPLH
TRBD1,TRBJ2-2,NA,TRBV7-2,ASSSGTGEGELF
NA,TRBJ1-5,NA,TRBV7-8,ASSFQGLQPQH
TRBD2,TRBJ2-2,NA,TRBV9,ASSPRGAGGNTGELF
NA,TRBJ1-6,NA,TRBV6-5,ASRRLDSPLH
TRBD2,TRBJ2-1,NA,TRBV11-3,ASSLAGGGIYNEQF
NA,TRBJ2-7,NA,TRBV28,ASSPLAYEQY
NA,TRBJ1-1,NA,TRBV29-1,SVGNTGGNTEAF
TRBD2,TRBJ2-1,NA,TRBV6-2/TRBV6-3,ASSWGGEANEQF
TRBD2,TRBJ2-2,NA,TRBV7-6,ASNRGGRDTGELF
TRBD2,TRBJ2-4,NA,TRBV11-2,ASSSFRGVLAKNIQY
TRBD1,TRBJ1-1,NA,TRBV19,ASSSLQGEKKAF
NA,TRBJ2-1,few,TRBV7-8,ASSLSWQGYNEQF
TRBD1,TRBJ2-2,NA,TRBV19,ASSEGTATGGELF
TRBD1,TRBJ2-7,NA,TRBV27,ASSLGIGEDRDYEQY
TRBD1,TRBJ2-7,NA,TRBV11-2,ASSPGTGMAEQY
NA,TRBJ2-3,NA,TRBV27,ASSDGEADTQY
NA,TRBJ2-7,few,TRBV28,ASSTDRPRSTYEQY
NA,TRBJ1-5,NA,TRBV4-1,ASSQATVGPQH
NA,TRBJ2-3,NA,TRBV9,ASSLGRTASSTDTQY
TRBD1,TRBJ2-5,once,TRBV6-5,ASSRGTGQETQY
TRBD2,TRBJ2-7,many,TRBV28,ASSAPSGREREQY
NA,TRBJ1-4,NA,TRBV7-2,ASSPISGKLF
NA,TRBJ2-1,NA,TRBV27,ASSPRDSHNEQF
TRBD1,TRBJ2-3,few,TRBV2,ASALQGAVTDTQY
NA,TRBJ1-6,NA,TRBV30,AWNLQGGSPLH
NA,TRBJ1-5,NA,TRBV4-1,ASSQGEGTTSNQPQH